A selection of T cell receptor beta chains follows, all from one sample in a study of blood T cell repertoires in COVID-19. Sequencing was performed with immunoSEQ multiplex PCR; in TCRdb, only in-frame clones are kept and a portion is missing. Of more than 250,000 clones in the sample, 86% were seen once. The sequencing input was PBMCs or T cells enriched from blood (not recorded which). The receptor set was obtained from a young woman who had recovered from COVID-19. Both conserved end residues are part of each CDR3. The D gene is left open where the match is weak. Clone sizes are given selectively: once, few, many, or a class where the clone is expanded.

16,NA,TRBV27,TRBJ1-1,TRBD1,CASSPIPRTGGTEAFF,TGTGCCAGCAGTCCCATTCCTAGGACAGGGGGAACTGAAGCTTTCTTT
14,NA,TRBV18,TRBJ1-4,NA,CASSPRGGLEKLFF,TGTGCCAGCTCACCAAGGGGAGGTCTTGAAAAACTGTTTTTT
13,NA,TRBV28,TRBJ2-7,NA,CASSSGYGYEQYF,TGTGCCAGCAGTTCCGGGTACGGCTACGAGCAGTACTTC
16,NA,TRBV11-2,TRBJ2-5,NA,CASSLQPGHSRWTQYF,TGTGCCAGCAGCTTGCAACCGGGACATTCCCGGTGGACCCAGTACTTC
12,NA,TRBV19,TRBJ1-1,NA,CASYTGNTEAFF,TGTGCCAGTTACACAGGGAACACTGAAGCTTTCTTT
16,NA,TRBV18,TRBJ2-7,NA,CASSRQTGTSSYEQYF,TGTGCCAGCTCGCGTCAAACCGGGACTTCTTCCTACGAGCAGTACTTC
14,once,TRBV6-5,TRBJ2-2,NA,CASSPQGSTGELFF,TGTGCCAGCAGTCCTCAGGGATCCACCGGGGAGCTGTTTTTT
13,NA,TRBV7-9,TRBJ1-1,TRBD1,CASSSTGGLEAFF,TGTGCCAGCAGCTCCACAGGGGGCCTTGAAGCTTTCTTT
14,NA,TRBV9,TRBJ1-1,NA,CASSVEGLNTEAFF,TGTGCCAGCTCCGTGGAGGGACTGAACACTGAAGCTTTCTTT
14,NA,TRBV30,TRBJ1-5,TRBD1,CAWSVEGGGQPQHF,TGTGCCTGGAGTGTTGAAGGGGGCGGTCAGCCCCAGCATTTT
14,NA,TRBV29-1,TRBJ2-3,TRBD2,CSVLAGATTDTQYF,TGCAGCGTATTAGCGGGAGCGACCACAGATACGCAGTATTTT
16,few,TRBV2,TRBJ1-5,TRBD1,CASSPHVGQTNQPQHF,TGTGCCAGCAGTCCCCACGTGGGACAGACAAATCAGCCCCAGCATTTT
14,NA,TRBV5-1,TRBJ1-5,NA,CASSLAGGAQPQHF,TGCGCCAGCAGCTTGGCTGGGGGGGCCCAGCCCCAGCATTTT
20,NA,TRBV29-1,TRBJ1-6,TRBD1,CSVDVLTPTGQGPYNSPLHF,TGCAGCGTTGACGTTTTAACCCCCACGGGACAGGGACCCTATAATTCACCCCTCCACTTT
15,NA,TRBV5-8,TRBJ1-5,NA,CASSLWWAANQPQHF,TGTGCCAGCAGCTTATGGTGGGCAGCAAATCAGCCCCAGCATTTT
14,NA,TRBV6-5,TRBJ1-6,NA,CASSGRSYNSPLHF,TGTGCCAGCAGCGGGAGGTCCTATAATTCACCCCTCCACTTT
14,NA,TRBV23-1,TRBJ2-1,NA,CASTQMGAENEQFF,TGCGCCAGCACTCAAATGGGGGCAGAAAATGAGCAGTTCTTC
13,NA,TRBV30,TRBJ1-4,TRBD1,CAWSQGAWEKLFF,TGTGCCTGGAGTCAGGGGGCTTGGGAAAAACTGTTTTTT
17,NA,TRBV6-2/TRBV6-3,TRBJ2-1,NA,CASSYDAETHGENEQFF,TGTGCCAGCAGTTACGATGCCGAAACCCACGGGGAAAATGAGCAGTTCTTC
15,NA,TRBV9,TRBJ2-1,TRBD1,CASSLGTGSYNEQFF,TGTGCCAGCAGCCTCGGGACAGGGAGTTACAATGAGCAGTTCTTC
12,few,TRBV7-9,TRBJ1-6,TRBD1,CASSSGGTSLHF,TGTGCCAGCAGCTCAGGGGGGACATCCCTCCACTTT
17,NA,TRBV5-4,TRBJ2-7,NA,CASSSWPGQGRVDEQYF,TGTGCCAGCAGTTCTTGGCCGGGACAAGGCCGGGTGGACGAGCAGTACTTC
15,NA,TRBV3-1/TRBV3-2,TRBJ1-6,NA,CASSQDSGLRSPLHF,TGTGCCAGCAGCCAAGATTCAGGGTTGCGATCACCCCTCCACTTT
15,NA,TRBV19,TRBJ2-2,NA,CASSDGTTNTGELFF,TGTGCCAGTAGTGACGGGACAACGAACACCGGGGAGCTGTTTTTT
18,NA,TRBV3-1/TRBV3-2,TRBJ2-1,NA,CASSHSRYHGGDYNEQFF,TGTGCCAGCAGCCATTCCAGATATCACGGGGGAGACTACAATGAGCAGTTCTTC
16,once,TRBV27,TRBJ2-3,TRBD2,CASSPSSGRGTDTQYF,TGTGCCAGCAGTCCCAGTAGCGGGAGAGGCACAGATACGCAGTATTTT
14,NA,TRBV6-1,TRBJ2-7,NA,CASSEVSVSYEQYF,TGTGCCAGCAGTGAAGTGTCTGTTTCCTACGAGCAGTACTTC
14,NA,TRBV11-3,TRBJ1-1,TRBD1,CASSVGTGGAYAFF,TGTGCCAGCAGCGTCGGGACAGGGGGCGCTTATGCTTTCTTT
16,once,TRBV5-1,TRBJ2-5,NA,CASSLTIQGASETQYF,TGCGCCAGCAGCTTGACGATCCAAGGGGCATCAGAGACCCAGTACTTC
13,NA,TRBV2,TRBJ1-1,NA,CASIGVGRTEAFF,TGTGCCAGCATAGGGGTGGGAAGAACTGAAGCTTTCTTT
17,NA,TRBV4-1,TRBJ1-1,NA,CASSQHGGEGPDTEAFF,TGCGCCAGCAGCCAACATGGGGGGGAAGGTCCAGACACTGAAGCTTTCTTT
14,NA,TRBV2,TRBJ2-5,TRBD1,CAKSTGTGQETQYF,TGTGCCAAGTCAACCGGGACAGGCCAAGAGACCCAGTACTTC
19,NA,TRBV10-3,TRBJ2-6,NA,CAISESIARPSYGANVLTF,TGTGCCATCAGTGAGTCGATTGCCAGGCCGAGCTATGGGGCCAACGTCCTGACTTTC
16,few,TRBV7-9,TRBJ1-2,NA,CASSFFHIGQDYGYTF,TGTGCCAGCAGCTTCTTCCACATCGGACAAGACTATGGCTACACCTTC
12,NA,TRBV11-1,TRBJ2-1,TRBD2,CASTRAGGEQFF,TGTGCCAGCACTCGTGCGGGAGGAGAGCAGTTCTTC
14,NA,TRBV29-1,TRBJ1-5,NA,CSVGGQGGNQPQHF,TGCAGCGTTGGGGGTCAGGGTGGCAATCAGCCCCAGCATTTT
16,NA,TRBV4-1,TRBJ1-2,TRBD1,CASSQAGTGGWYGYTF,TGCGCCAGCAGCCAGGCCGGGACAGGGGGTTGGTATGGCTACACCTTC
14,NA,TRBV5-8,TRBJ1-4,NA,CASSQDGQFEKLFF,TGTGCCAGCAGCCAAGACGGACAGTTCGAAAAACTGTTTTTT
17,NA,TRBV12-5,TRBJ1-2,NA,CASGLVLPDGGRHGYTF,TGTGCTAGTGGTTTGGTACTCCCAGACGGGGGAAGGCATGGCTACACCTTC
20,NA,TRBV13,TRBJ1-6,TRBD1,CASSLGQAFSPSSYNSPLHF,TGTGCCAGCAGCCTCGGACAGGCCTTCAGTCCGAGCTCCTATAATTCACCCCTCCACTTT
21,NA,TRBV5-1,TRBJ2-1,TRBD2,CASSHRRQGSELAGDYNEQFF,TGCGCCAGCAGCCACAGACGACAGGGGTCGGAACTAGCGGGGGACTACAATGAGCAGTTCTTC
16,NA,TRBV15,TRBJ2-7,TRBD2,CATSGRSGVSSYEQYF,TGTGCCACCAGCGGCCGTAGCGGGGTTAGCTCCTACGAGCAGTACTTC
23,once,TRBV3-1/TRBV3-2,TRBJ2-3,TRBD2,CASSQDRRGLRTSGESSTDTQYF,TGTGCCAGCAGCCAAGACAGGAGGGGGCTTCGGACTAGCGGGGAATCTAGCACAGATACGCAGTATTTT
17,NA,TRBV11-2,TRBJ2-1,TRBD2,CASSLAPLAGAYNEQFF,TGTGCCAGCAGCTTAGCCCCACTAGCGGGAGCTTACAATGAGCAGTTCTTC
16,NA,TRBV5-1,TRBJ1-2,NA,CASSLAGQGGLGRYTF,TGCGCCAGCAGCTTGGCTGGCCAGGGAGGCCTGGGGCGCTACACCTTC
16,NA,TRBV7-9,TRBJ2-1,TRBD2,CASSLETSGRRNEQFF,TGTGCCAGCAGCTTGGAGACTAGCGGGAGGCGCAATGAGCAGTTCTTC
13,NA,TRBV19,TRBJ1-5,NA,CASSINPDQPQHF,TGTGCCAGTAGTATTAATCCCGATCAGCCCCAGCATTTT
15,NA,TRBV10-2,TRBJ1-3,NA,CASSEYQASGNTIYF,TGCGCCAGCAGTGAGTACCAGGCATCTGGAAACACCATATATTTT
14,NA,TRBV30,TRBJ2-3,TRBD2,CAWGTSGPTDTQYF,TGTGCCTGGGGGACTAGCGGCCCCACAGATACGCAGTATTTT
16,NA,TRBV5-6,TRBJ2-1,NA,CASNRYGSGFYNEQFF,TGTGCCAGCAATAGATACGGGAGCGGGTTTTACAATGAGCAGTTCTTC
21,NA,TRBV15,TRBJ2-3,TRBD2,CATNSLSRLAGRGGGIYTQYF,TGTGCCACCAATTCTCTTAGTCGACTAGCGGGACGGGGTGGAGGGATTTATACGCAGTATTTT
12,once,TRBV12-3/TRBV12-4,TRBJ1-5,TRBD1,CACGTANQPQHF,TGTGCCTGCGGGACAGCTAATCAGCCCCAGCATTTT
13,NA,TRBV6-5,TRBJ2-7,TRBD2,CARIAGGPNEQYF,TGTGCCAGGATAGCGGGAGGGCCAAACGAGCAGTACTTC
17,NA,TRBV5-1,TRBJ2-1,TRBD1,CASSPPREGGFNNEQFF,TGCGCCAGCAGCCCCCCCCGGGAAGGGGGCTTCAACAATGAGCAGTTCTTC
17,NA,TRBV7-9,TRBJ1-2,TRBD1,CASSLYGGQGNSYGYTF,TGTGCCAGCAGCTTATATGGGGGACAGGGGAATTCATATGGCTACACCTTC
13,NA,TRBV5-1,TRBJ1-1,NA,CASSGTTNTEAFF,TGCGCCAGCAGCGGGACAACGAACACTGAAGCTTTCTTT
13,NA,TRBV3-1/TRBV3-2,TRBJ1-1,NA,CASSQYSGTEAFF,TGTGCCAGCAGCCAATACTCAGGAACTGAAGCTTTCTTT
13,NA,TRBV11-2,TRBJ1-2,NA,CASSSGQGYGYTF,TGTGCCAGCAGCTCGGGCCAGGGCTATGGCTACACCTTC
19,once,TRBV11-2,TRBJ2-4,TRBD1,CASSLDPWDRGLPKNIQYF,TGTGCCAGCAGCTTAGACCCCTGGGACAGGGGGTTGCCCAAAAACATTCAGTACTTC